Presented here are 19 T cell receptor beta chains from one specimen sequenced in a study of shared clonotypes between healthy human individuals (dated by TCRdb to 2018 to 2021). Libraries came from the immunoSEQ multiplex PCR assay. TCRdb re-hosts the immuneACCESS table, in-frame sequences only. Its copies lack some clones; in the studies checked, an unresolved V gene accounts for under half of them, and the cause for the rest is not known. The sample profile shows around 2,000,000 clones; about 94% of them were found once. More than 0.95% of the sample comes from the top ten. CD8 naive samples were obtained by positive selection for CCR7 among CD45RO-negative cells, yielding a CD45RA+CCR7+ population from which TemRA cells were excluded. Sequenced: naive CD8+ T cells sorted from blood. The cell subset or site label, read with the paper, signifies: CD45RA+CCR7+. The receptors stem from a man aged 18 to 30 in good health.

The CDR3 sequence is CASSETGGSTGELFF. In DNA, the CDR3 is TGCGCCAGCAGTGAGACAGGGGGGAGTACCGGGGAGCTGTTTTTT. The chain combines TRBV10-1 with TRBJ2-2; TRBD1 aligns across 8 bases. The CDR3 consists of 15 residues. Trimming at V came to 2 bases and at J to 5 bases, leaving 4 bases not matched to a gene. Germline V gives CDR1 WNHNN, CDR2 SYGVQD (reference sequence).

Here the CDR3 reads CASSQESGGLPYGYTF. The CDR3 nucleotides are TGCGCCAGCAGCCAAGAATCCGGGGGGCTGCCCTATGGCTACACCTTC. The chain combines TRBV4-3 with TRBJ1-2, with TRBD1 as a possible D gene (6 bases). CDR3 length equals 16 residues. The germline CDR1 and CDR2 sequences are LGHNA and YSLEER. Trimming stripped 0 bases from V and 4 bases from J, with 15 bases between.

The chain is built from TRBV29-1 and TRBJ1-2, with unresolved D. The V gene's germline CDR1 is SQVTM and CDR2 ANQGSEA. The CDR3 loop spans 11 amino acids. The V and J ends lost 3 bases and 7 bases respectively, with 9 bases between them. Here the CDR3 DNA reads TGCAGCGTTGAGTTCCAAGGTGGCTACACCTTC. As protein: CSVEFQGGYTF. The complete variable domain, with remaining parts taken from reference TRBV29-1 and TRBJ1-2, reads SAVISQKPSRDICQRGTSLTIQCQVDSQVTMMFWYRQQPGQSLTLIATANQGSEATYESGFVIDKFPISRPNLTFSTLTVSNMSPEDSSIYLCSVEFQGGYTFGSGTRLTVV.

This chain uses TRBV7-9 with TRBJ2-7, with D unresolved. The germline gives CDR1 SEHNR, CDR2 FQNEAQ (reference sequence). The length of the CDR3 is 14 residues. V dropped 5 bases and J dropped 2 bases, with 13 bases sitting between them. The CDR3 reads CASSAVAVAYEQYF. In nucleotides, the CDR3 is TGTGCCAGCAGCGCAGTAGCCGTAGCCTACGAGCAGTACTTC.

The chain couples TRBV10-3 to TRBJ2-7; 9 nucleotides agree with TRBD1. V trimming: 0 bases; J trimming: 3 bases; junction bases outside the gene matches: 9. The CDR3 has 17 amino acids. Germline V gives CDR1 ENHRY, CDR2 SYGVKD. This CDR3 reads CAISESGTGSIHYEQYF. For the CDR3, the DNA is TGTGCCATCAGTGAGTCAGGGACAGGGAGCATCCACTACGAGCAGTACTTC.

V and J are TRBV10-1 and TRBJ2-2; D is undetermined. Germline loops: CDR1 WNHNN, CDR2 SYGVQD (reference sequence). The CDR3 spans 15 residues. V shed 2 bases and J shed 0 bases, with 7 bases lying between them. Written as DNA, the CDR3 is TGCGCCAGCAGTGAGCGGCACCCGAACACCGGGGAGCTGTTTTTT. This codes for CASSERHPNTGELFF.

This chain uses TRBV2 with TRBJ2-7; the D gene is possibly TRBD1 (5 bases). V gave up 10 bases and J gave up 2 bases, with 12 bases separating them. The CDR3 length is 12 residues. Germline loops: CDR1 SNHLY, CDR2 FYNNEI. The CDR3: CAIGPGPYEQYF. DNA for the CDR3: TGTGCCATTGGACCAGGGCCCTACGAGCAGTACTTC.

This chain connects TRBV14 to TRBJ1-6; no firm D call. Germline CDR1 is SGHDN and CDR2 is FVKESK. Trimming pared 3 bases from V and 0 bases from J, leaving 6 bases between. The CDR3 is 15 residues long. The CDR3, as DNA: TGTGCCAGCAGCCAGCGGAGCTCCTATAATTCACCCCTCCACTTT. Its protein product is CASSQRSSYNSPLHF.

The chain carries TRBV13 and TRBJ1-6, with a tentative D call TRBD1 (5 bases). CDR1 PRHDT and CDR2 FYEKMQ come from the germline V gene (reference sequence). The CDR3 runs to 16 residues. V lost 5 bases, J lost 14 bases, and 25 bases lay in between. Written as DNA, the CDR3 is TGTGCCAGCAGCACCAGAGGGACGCCCTTAGGGAAGGCCCTCCACTTT. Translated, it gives CASSTRGTPLGKALHF.

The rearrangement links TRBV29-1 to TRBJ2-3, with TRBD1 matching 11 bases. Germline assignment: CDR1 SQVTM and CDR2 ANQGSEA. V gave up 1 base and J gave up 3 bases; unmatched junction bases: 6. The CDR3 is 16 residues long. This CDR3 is CSVEGGQGARTDTQYF. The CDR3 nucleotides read TGCAGCGTTGAAGGCGGACAGGGGGCAAGAACAGATACGCAGTATTTT.

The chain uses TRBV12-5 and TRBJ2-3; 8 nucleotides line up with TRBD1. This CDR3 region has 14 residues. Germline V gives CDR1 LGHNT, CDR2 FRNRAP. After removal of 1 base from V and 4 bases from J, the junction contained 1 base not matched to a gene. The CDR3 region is CASGLGTGPDTQYF. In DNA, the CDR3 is TGTGCTAGTGGTTTGGGGACAGGGCCAGATACGCAGTATTTT.

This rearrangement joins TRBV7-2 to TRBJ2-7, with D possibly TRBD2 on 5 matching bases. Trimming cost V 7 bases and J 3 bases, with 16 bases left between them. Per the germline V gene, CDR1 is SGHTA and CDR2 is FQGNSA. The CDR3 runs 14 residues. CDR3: CASNNPGVVYEQYF. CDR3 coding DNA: TGTGCCAGCAATAATCCCGGGGTCGTCTACGAGCAGTACTTC.

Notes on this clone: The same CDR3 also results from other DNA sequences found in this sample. CDR3 sequence reads: CASSQELAGGTGELFF. CDR3 in DNA: TGCGCCAGCAGCCAAGAGCTAGCGGGAGGCACCGGGGAGCTGTTTTTT. J is TRBJ2-2 and V is TRBV4-3, with 11 positions matching TRBD2. Germline V gene sequence: CDR1 LGHNA, CDR2 YSLEER. The ends lost 0 bases at V and 4 bases at J; junction bases unmatched: 1. The CDR3 covers 16 residues.

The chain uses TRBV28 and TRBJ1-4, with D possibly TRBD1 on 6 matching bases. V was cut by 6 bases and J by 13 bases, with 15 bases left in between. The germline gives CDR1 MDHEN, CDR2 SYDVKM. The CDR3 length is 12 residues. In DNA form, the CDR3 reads TGTGCCAGCAGCCCCGGGGGCGCCATACTGTTTTTT. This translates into CASSPGGAILFF.

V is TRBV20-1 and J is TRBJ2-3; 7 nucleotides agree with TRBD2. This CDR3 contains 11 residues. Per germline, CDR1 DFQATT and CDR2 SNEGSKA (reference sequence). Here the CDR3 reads CRAGGLGTQYF. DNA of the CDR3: TGCAGAGCGGGTGGACTAGGGACGCAGTATTTT.

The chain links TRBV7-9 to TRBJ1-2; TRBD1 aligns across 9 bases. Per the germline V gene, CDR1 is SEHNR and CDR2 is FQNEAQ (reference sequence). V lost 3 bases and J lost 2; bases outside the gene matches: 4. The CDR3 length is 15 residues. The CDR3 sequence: CASSLAGTGNYGYTF. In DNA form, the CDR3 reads TGTGCCAGCAGCTTGGCCGGGACAGGGAACTATGGCTACACCTTC.

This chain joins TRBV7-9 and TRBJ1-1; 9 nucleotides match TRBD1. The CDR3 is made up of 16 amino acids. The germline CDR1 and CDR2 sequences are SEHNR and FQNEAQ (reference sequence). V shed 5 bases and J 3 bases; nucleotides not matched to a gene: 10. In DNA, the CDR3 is TGTGCCAGCAGCCCCCGAATCACAGGGGGCGACACTGAAGCTTTCTTT. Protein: CASSPRITGGDTEAFF.

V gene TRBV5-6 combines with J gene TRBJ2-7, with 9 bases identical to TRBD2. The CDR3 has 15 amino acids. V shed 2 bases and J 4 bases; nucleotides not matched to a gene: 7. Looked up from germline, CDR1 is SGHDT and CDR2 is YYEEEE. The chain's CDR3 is CASSFGTSYYYEQYF. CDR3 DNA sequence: TGTGCCAGCAGCTTCGGGACTAGCTACTATTACGAGCAGTACTTC. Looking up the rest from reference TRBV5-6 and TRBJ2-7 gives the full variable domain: DAGVTQSPTHLIKTRGQQVTLRCSPKSGHDTVSWYQQALGQGPQFIFQYYEEEERQRGNFPDRFSGHQFPNYSSELNVNALLLGDSALYLCASSFGTSYYYEQYFGPGTRLTVT.

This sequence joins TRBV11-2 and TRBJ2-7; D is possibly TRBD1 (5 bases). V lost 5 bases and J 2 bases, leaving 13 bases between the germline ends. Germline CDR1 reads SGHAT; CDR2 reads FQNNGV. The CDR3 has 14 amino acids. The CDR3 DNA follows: TGTGCCAGCAGCATGGACGCAGGGACCTACGAGCAGTACTTC. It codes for CASSMDAGTYEQYF.